Described below is a single T cell receptor (beta chain) sequence and its context. The entry originates in a study of blood T cell repertoires in COVID-19. Study context: Spain, Italy and the United States supplied samples that represented acute and convalescent COVID-19. In each case, the material was cDNA or gDNA derived from T cells, B-cell-depleted T cells, or PBMCs.

Authors' data handling: Amplification of reference gene primers provided the estimated nucleated cell counts. Some clones are missing from TCRdb's copy, which holds only in-frame ones; the method was immunoSEQ multiplex PCR. The V and J calls and clone size come from that table; D and trimming were worked out from the DNA. The sample shows about 490,000 clones, around 85% of them seen only once. CDR1 and CDR2 from the germline V gene are SGHRS and YFSETQ. J was trimmed by 0 bases and V by 2 bases; bases with no gene match: 5. The CDR3 runs 17 residues. The chain uses TRBV5-1 and TRBJ2-1; TRBD2 aligns across 10 bases. This receptor was obtained from a human donor in a cohort sampled during active COVID-19. The sample taken for sequencing was peripheral blood. CDR3 nucleotides: TGCGCCAGCAGCTTCCTAGCGGGAGCCACCTCCTACAATGAGCAGTTCTTC. It yields the protein CASSFLAGATSYNEQFF.